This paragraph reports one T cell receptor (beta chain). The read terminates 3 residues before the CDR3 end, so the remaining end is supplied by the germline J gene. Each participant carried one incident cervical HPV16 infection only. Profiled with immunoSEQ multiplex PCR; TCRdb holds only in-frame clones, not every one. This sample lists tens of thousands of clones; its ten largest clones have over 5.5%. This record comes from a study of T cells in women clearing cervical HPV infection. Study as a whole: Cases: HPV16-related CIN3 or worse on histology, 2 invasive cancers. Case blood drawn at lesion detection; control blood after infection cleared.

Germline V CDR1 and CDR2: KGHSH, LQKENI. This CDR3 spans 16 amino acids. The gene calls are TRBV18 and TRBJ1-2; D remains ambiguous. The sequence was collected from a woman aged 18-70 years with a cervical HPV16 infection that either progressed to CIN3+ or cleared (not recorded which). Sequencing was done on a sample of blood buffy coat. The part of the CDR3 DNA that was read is TGTGCCAGCTCACCACAACTAGCGGGAGGGTACAATGAC. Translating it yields CASSPQLAGGYND. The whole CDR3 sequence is CASSPQLAGGYNDYTF.